The 20 T cell receptor beta chains below were found in one sample sequenced in a study of breast tumors, draining lymph nodes, adjacent tissues. Breast cancer patients provided tissue from their axillary draining lymph nodes. TCRdb itself ran the multiplex PCR reads through MiXCR, one entry per CDR3 protein. The sample has roughly 100,000 distinct CDR3 sequences, more than 30% seen once. What was sequenced was axillary lymph node tissue. These receptor sequences come from a female donor with breast cancer. Some clones in this sample may be carry-over from other donors' samples.

The sample holds many counts of this clonotype. The J gene is TRBJ1-2, the V gene TRBV9; 7 bases are a match to TRBD1. The CDR3 consists of 15 residues. Trimming removed 4 bases from V and 8 bases from J; junction bases left unmatched: 14. Germline V CDR1 and CDR2: SGDLS, YYNGEE. The CDR3 DNA reads as TGTGCCAGCAGCTCAGGACAGGTTCGAAACTGGGGCTACACCTTC. This sequence encodes CASSSGQVRNWGYTF.

This clonotype occurred many times. The chain carries TRBV7-3 and TRBJ2-3; 9 bases map to TRBD2. The germline CDR1 and CDR2 sequences are SGHTA and FQGTGA. With V trimmed by 5 bases and J by 1 base, 4 bases remained unmatched. This CDR3 comprises 15 residues. CDR3 protein: CASSPRTSGTDTQYF. Here the CDR3 DNA reads TGTGCCAGCAGCCCAAGGACTAGCGGCACAGATACGCAGTATTTT.

This clonotype has a count of ten or more. The gene calls are TRBV20-1 and TRBJ1-6; D gene uncertain. V was cut by 7 bases and J by 5 bases, with 15 bases left in between. The CDR3 loop spans 14 amino acids. CDR1 is DFQATT and CDR2 is SNEGSKA in the germline V gene (reference sequence). The chain's CDR3 is CSVIKQLNNSPLHF. The CDR3 region has the DNA TGCAGTGTAATTAAACAGCTTAATAATTCACCCCTCCACTTT.

This clonotype came up many times. The chain recombines TRBV4-1 with TRBJ2-5, with 16 bases lining up with TRBD2. The CDR3 has 19 amino acids. Germline-derived CDR1 and CDR2 are MGHRA and YSYEKL. V was clipped by 0 bases and J by 2 bases; unmatched bases: 6. The DNA for the CDR3 is TGCGCCAGCAGCCAAGATTGGGGACTAGCGGGGGGGCGGCAAGAGACCCAGTACTTC. Residues: CASSQDWGLAGGRQETQYF.

In this sample, this clonotype turned up many times. This chain uses TRBV20-1 with TRBJ2-1, with 8 nucleotides matching TRBD2. The CDR3 contains 13 residues. The germline CDR1 and CDR2 sequences are DFQATT and SNEGSKA (reference sequence). V gave up 6 bases and J gave up 7 bases; unmatched junction bases: 8. The CDR3 spells CSAWGGGPNEQFF. CDR3 DNA: TGCAGTGCATGGGGCGGGGGGCCGAATGAGCAGTTCTTC.

J is TRBJ1-1 and V is TRBV6-6; tentatively, D is TRBD1 (5 bases). CDR1 and CDR2 from the germline V gene are MNHNY and SVGAGI (reference sequence). The CDR3 is made up of 13 amino acids. V was trimmed by 2 bases and J by 8 bases, leaving 12 bases between them. The CDR3 DNA sequence: TGTGCCAGCAGTTACCGGCAAGAGGGGGAAGCTTTCTTT. Residues: CASSYRQEGEAFF.

This clonotype was seen at least ten times. This chain connects TRBV12-3 or TRBV12-4 to TRBJ2-7; D remains unclear. V lost 6 bases, J lost 0 bases, and 12 bases lay in between. The CDR3 contains 14 residues. The chain's CDR3 is CASSAQRFSYEQYF. The CDR3 DNA is TGTGCCAGCAGCGCCCAGAGGTTCTCCTACGAGCAGTACTTC.

The chain employs TRBV7-2 and TRBJ2-3; D gene unclear. The CDR3 is 12 amino acids. V shed 5 bases and J shed 11 bases, with 14 bases lying between them. Germline CDR1 and CDR2: SGHTA and FQGNSA. The CDR3 loop reads CASSTMYGEQYF. The CDR3 bases are TGTGCCAGCAGCACCATGTACGGTGAGCAGTATTTT.

This clonotype was recorded many times. A junction end diverges from the germline sequence, so it may reflect a read error. The rearrangement joins TRBV7-6 to TRBJ1-2; 8 bases align to TRBD1. Germline CDR1 and CDR2: SGHVS and FNYEAQ. The CDR3 runs to 15 residues. The CDR3 DNA reads TGTGCCAGCAGCAAACTAGGACAGGGACCTGGTGGCTACCCCTTC. Translation: CASSKLGQGPGGYPF.

The V gene is TRBV20-1, the J gene TRBJ2-2; a possible D gene is TRBD2 (6 bases). CDR1 is DFQATT, CDR2 SNEGSKA, per germline (reference sequence). Trimming took 1 base from V and 5 from J, leaving 14 bases between them. The CDR3 extends over 15 amino acids. The CDR3 bases are TGCAGTGCTAGAGTGAGCCTAGCGTCTACCGGGGAGCTGTTTTTT. As protein: CSARVSLASTGELFF.

The CDR3 DNA reads TGTGCCAGCAGTTTAATACAGGTGCCCCATGAGCAGTTCTTC. Encoded protein: CASSLIQVPHEQFF. This chain links TRBV27 with TRBJ2-1; D is perhaps TRBD1 (5 bases). Germline values: CDR1 MNHEY, CDR2 SMNVEV (reference sequence). The CDR3 loop spans 14 amino acids. The V end was cut by 2 bases, the J end by 8 bases, with 13 bases between.

The chain has TRBV6-5 and TRBJ1-1, with D possibly being TRBD1 (5 bases). Germline values: CDR1 MNHEY, CDR2 SVGAGI. CDR3 length: 13 amino acids. Trimming took 5 bases from V and 3 from J, leaving 10 bases between them. CDR3 coding DNA: TGTGCCAGCAGTGGGGCGGCGGACACTGAAGCTTTCTTT. It specifies CASSGAADTEAFF.

This clonotype was found many times. The chain employs TRBV4-3 and TRBJ2-1; TRBD2 matches at 13 bases. CDR3 length equals 17 residues. CDR1 and CDR2 from the germline V gene are LGHNA and YSLEER. Unmatched junction bases numbered 4, after V lost 3 bases and J lost 2 bases. The CDR3 sequence: CASSQTSGGLAYNEQFF. CDR3 in DNA: TGCGCCAGCAGCCAGACTAGCGGGGGGCTCGCCTACAATGAGCAGTTCTTC.

The genes are TRBV7-9 and TRBJ2-3; no firm D call. The CDR3 length is 14 residues. Trimming pared 5 bases from V and 3 bases from J, leaving 12 bases between. The germline V gene has CDR1 SEHNR and CDR2 FQNEAQ (reference sequence). DNA of the CDR3: TGTGCCAGCAGCCCCGAAGATAGGACAGATACGCAGTATTTT. This encodes CASSPEDRTDTQYF.

The CDR3 DNA follows: TGCAGCGTTGACCGGACTAGCGGTGCCCAAGAGACCCAGTACTTC. Amino acids: CSVDRTSGAQETQYF. This chain uses TRBV29-1 with TRBJ2-5; 10 bases are a match to TRBD2. There are 15 residues in the CDR3. Germline loops: CDR1 SQVTM, CDR2 ANQGSEA. J lost 1 base, V lost 3 bases, and 5 bases had no gene match.

The chain links TRBV2 to TRBJ1-6; 8 bases are shared with TRBD1. The germline V gene encodes CDR1 SNHLY and CDR2 FYNNEI. The CDR3 spans 17 residues. V shed 3 bases, J shed 4 bases, and the junction held 8 bases outside the gene matches. CDR3 in amino acids: CASSDGSGGRYNSPLHF. The CDR3 coding sequence is TGTGCCAGCAGTGACGGGTCAGGGGGCAGGTATAATTCACCCCTCCACTTT.

This clonotype was counted at least ten times. The missing conserved phenylalanine or tryptophan at the end of this CDR3 makes a read error likely. The chain recombines TRBV20-1 with TRBJ1-4; possible D gene TRBD1, 6 bases. This CDR3 has 16 residues. Trimming took off 3 bases at V and 0 bases at J, with 14 bases between the two ends. The germline V gene encodes CDR1 DFQATT and CDR2 SNEGSKA (reference sequence). The CDR3 coding sequence is TGCAGTGCTAGGAACAGGGAACTAGCAACTAATGAAAAACTGTTTCTT. Protein: CSARNRELATNEKLFL.

As concerns this clonotype: This could be a read error, since a much larger clone is one nucleotide away. V usage is TRBV28 and J usage is TRBJ2-7; 7 bases are a match to TRBD1. Germline lookup yields CDR1 MDHEN and CDR2 SYDVKM. CDR3 length: 15 residues. Here the CDR3 reads CVSSPHDRVQGKQYF. The CDR3 DNA sequence: TGTGTCAGCAGCCCCCACGACAGGGTTCAAGGGAAGCAGTACTTC. Based on the CDR3 plus reference TRBV28 and TRBJ2-7, the full variable domain is DVKVTQSSRYLVKRTGEKVFLECVQDMDHENMFWYRQDPGLGLRLIYFSYDVKMKEKGDIPEGYSVSREKKERFSLILESASTNQTSMYLCVSSPHDRVQGKQYFGPGTRLTVT.

This clonotype was counted many times. V is TRBV12-3 or TRBV12-4 and J is TRBJ2-1; D remains ambiguous. This CDR3 has 12 amino acids. The V end was cut by 3 bases, the J end by 9 bases, with 9 bases between. The CDR3 DNA sequence: TGTGCCAGCAGTTTCGGGTTTAGTGAGCAGTTCTTC. It encodes CASSFGFSEQFF.

Ten or more counts support this clonotype. V gene TRBV5-1 combines with J gene TRBJ2-2; TRBD1 matches at 7 bases. Germline V CDR1 and CDR2: SGHRS, YFSETQ. The CDR3 totals 13 residues. After removal of 1 base from V and 8 bases from J, the junction contained 2 bases not matched to a gene. CDR3 nucleotide sequence: TGCGCCAGCAGCTTGTTGGGACAGGGGGAGCTGTTTTTT. This encodes CASSLLGQGELFF.